A selection of T cell receptor beta chains follows, all from one sample in a study of shared clonotypes between healthy human individuals. The method was immunoSEQ multiplex PCR; TCRdb's version includes in-frame clones alone and lacks a portion of them. The data contain 2 million to 2.5 million clones, roughly 95% of them singletons. The sample was naive CD4+ T cells sorted from blood. These receptors originate from a man younger than 30 in good health. CDR3s include the opening cysteine and the closing phenylalanine or tryptophan. Each record gives: J gene, V gene, clone size, D gene, CDR3 DNA, CDR3 protein. The D gene is left open where the match is weak. Part of the rows lack a size; the others show once, few, many or a class for expanded clones.

J: TRBJ2-3; V: TRBV2; size: .; D: TRBD2; DNA: TGTGCCAGCAGCGGGACTAGAGGTAGAAGTACGCAGTATTTT; CDR3: CASSGTRGRSTQYF
J: TRBJ2-7; V: TRBV29-1; size: .; D: .; DNA: TGCAGCGTTGTGGGGCAATACAGGGATAAGAACGAGCAGTACTTC; CDR3: CSVVGQYRDKNEQYF
J: TRBJ2-3; V: TRBV6-1; size: once; D: .; DNA: TGTGCCAGCAGTGAAAGGGGGTCCACAGATACGCAGTATTTT; CDR3: CASSERGSTDTQYF
J: TRBJ1-2; V: TRBV5-1; size: .; D: TRBD1; DNA: TGCGCCAGCAGCGTAGACAGGGCGGATGGCTACACCTTC; CDR3: CASSVDRADGYTF
J: TRBJ2-1; V: TRBV28; size: .; D: .; DNA: TGTGCCAGCGGGCAGGGGCGAAGGAGGAGCTCCTACAATGAGCAGTTCTTC; CDR3: CASGQGRRRSSYNEQFF
J: TRBJ1-2; V: TRBV4-2; size: .; D: TRBD1; DNA: TGTGCCAGCAGGATTAGCGAGGGGGCTGATGGCTACACCTTC; CDR3: CASRISEGADGYTF
J: TRBJ1-4; V: TRBV29-1; size: .; D: .; DNA: TGCAGCGTTTGGGCAGCCGAAAAACTGTTTTTT; CDR3: CSVWAAEKLFF
J: TRBJ2-5; V: TRBV2; size: .; D: TRBD2; DNA: TGTGCCAGCAGTACGAGCGGGGGGGCCGGAAAGACCCAGTACTTC; CDR3: CASSTSGGAGKTQYF
J: TRBJ2-7; V: TRBV5-1; size: .; D: TRBD2; DNA: TGCGCCAGCAGCTTGGTGACTAGCGGGAATGTGGGGTCCTACGAGCAGTACTTC; CDR3: CASSLVTSGNVGSYEQYF
J: TRBJ1-1; V: TRBV5-1; size: .; D: TRBD1; DNA: TGCGCCAGCAGCTTGGAGACAGGGTCTTTTGAAGCTTTCTTT; CDR3: CASSLETGSFEAFF
J: TRBJ1-1; V: TRBV30; size: .; D: .; DNA: TGTGCCTGGAGTTTGGGAGTTTTGAACACTGAAGCTTTCTTT; CDR3: CAWSLGVLNTEAFF
J: TRBJ2-1; V: TRBV5-1; size: .; D: .; DNA: TGCGCCAGCAGCTTGGCCGGGACATCCCCCAATGAGCAGTTCTTC; CDR3: CASSLAGTSPNEQFF
J: TRBJ2-2; V: TRBV11-2; size: .; D: .; DNA: TGTGCCAGCAGCCCCGCGGCCGGGGAGCTGTTTTTT; CDR3: CASSPAAGELFF
J: TRBJ2-5; V: TRBV18; size: .; D: TRBD2; DNA: TGTGCCAGCTCACCTAGCGGGGGGCAAGAGACCCAGTACTTC; CDR3: CASSPSGGQETQYF
J: TRBJ2-1; V: TRBV5-1; size: .; D: TRBD2; DNA: TGCGCCAGCAGCTTGGGAGGGACTAGCAGAAACAATGAGCAGTTCTTC; CDR3: CASSLGGTSRNNEQFF
J: TRBJ2-4; V: TRBV7-8; size: .; D: .; DNA: TGTGCCAGCGCCTGGGCATGGGGCATTCAGTACTTC; CDR3: CASAWAWGIQYF
J: TRBJ1-4; V: TRBV6-5; size: .; D: TRBD1; DNA: TGTGCCAGCAGTCCTCCGGGACAGGGACGTGAAAAACTGTTTTTT; CDR3: CASSPPGQGREKLFF
J: TRBJ2-1; V: TRBV4-2; size: .; D: .; DNA: TGTGCCAGCAGCCAAGATCAAGTTTCCCAGCACAATGAGCAGTTCTTC; CDR3: CASSQDQVSQHNEQFF
J: TRBJ1-4; V: TRBV4-3; size: few; D: TRBD1; DNA: TGCGCCAGCAGCCAAGGCCGACAGGGACGCGAAAAACTGTTTTTT; CDR3: CASSQGRQGREKLFF
J: TRBJ2-2; V: TRBV5-4; size: once; D: .; DNA: TGTGCCAGCAGCTTCAGTTCCACCGGGGAGCTGTTTTTT; CDR3: CASSFSSTGELFF
J: TRBJ2-7; V: TRBV7-9; size: .; D: .; DNA: TGTGCCAGCAGCTTAGGAGACTCTGGGAGATACGAGCAGTACTTC; CDR3: CASSLGDSGRYEQYF
J: TRBJ1-1; V: TRBV25-1; size: .; D: .; DNA: TGTGCCAGCAGTGATTATGGTGAGATCACTGAAGCTTTCTTT; CDR3: CASSDYGEITEAFF
J: TRBJ1-6; V: TRBV7-2; size: .; D: .; DNA: TGTGCCAGCACCCCGGGACTGTTGAATTCACCCCTCCACTTT; CDR3: CASTPGLLNSPLHF
J: TRBJ1-2; V: TRBV4-3; size: .; D: .; DNA: TGCGCCAGCAGCCAAGATTTGACAACTAACTATGGCTACACCTTC; CDR3: CASSQDLTTNYGYTF
J: TRBJ2-4; V: TRBV2; size: .; D: TRBD1; DNA: TGTGCCGGTAACAGGGGAGTTTCGGACATTCAGTACTTC; CDR3: CAGNRGVSDIQYF